Listed below are T cell receptor beta chains from one sample, sequenced in a study. TCRdb passed the 5' RACE reads through MiXCR, listing each CDR3 protein once. The repertoire holds under 65,000 distinct CDR3 sequences, about 28% seen once, with less than 3.5% in the top ten. The source material was tumor-infiltrating memory CD4+ T cells sorted from the breast tumor. The source of these receptors is a female donor with breast cancer. CDR3s include the opening cysteine and the closing phenylalanine or tryptophan. A D gene is named only where the DNA matches it firmly. Clone sizes are given selectively: once, few, many, or a class where the clone is expanded.

V	D	size	J	DNA	CDR3
TRBV5-1	.	few	TRBJ1-1	TGCGCCAGCAGACGCAGCAACACTGAAGCTTTCTTT	CASRRSNTEAFF
TRBV6-1	.	many	TRBJ1-1	TGTGCCGTACTACCAACAGGGAGGGGTATAGCTTTCTTT	CAVLPTGRGIAFF
TRBV20-1	.	.	TRBJ1-2	TGCAGTGCTAGATTGTCACAGGGCTATGGCTACACCTTC	CSARLSQGYGYTF
TRBV6-1	.	few	TRBJ2-2	TGTGCCAGCACCCACCTGGGGGGTGCCGGGGAGCTGTTTTTT	CASTHLGGAGELFF
TRBV29-1	TRBD1	few	TRBJ1-1	TGCAGCGTTTTACAGGGGGCGGACACTGAAGCTTTCTTT	CSVLQGADTEAFF
TRBV6-1	.	.	TRBJ2-1	TGTGCCAGCAGTGATAGGGGGAATGAGCAGTTCTTC	CASSDRGNEQFF
TRBV28	.	.	TRBJ1-1	TGTGCCAGCAGTTTAGGGGGGGCTCAGAACACTGAAGCTTTCTTT	CASSLGGAQNTEAFF
TRBV9	.	few	TRBJ1-4	TGTGCCAGCAGCGTAGCCCCTATCGGGGGAACTAATGAAAAACTGTTTTTT	CASSVAPIGGTNEKLFF
TRBV7-3	.	few	TRBJ1-2	TGTGCCAGCAGCTTAACCACAGGGAGGGATGGCTACACCTTC	CASSLTTGRDGYTF
TRBV10-3	TRBD1	.	TRBJ2-2	TGTGCCATCAGCCCACAGGGGGCGACCGGGGAGCTGTTTTTT	CAISPQGATGELFF
TRBV6-5	.	many	TRBJ1-1	TGTGCCAGCAGTTACTCTGGTAGGACTGAAGCTTTCTTT	CASSYSGRTEAFF
TRBV12-3/TRBV12-4	.	.	TRBJ1-2	TGTGCCAGCAGTTTATGGCAGGAGGCCTACTATGGCTACACCTTC	CASSLWQEAYYGYTF
TRBV7-9	.	.	TRBJ2-1	TGTGCCAGCAGGGACAACCGAGGGGATAGTGAGCAGTTCTTC	CASRDNRGDSEQFF
TRBV6-1	.	.	TRBJ1-2	TGTGCCAGCAGTGGTAACTATGGCTACACCTTC	CASSGNYGYTF
TRBV4-3	.	once	TRBJ2-2	TGCGCCAGCAGCCAAGATGAGGGTCTAGGCCGCGGGGAGCTGTTTTTT	CASSQDEGLGRGELFF
TRBV7-9	TRBD1	many	TRBJ1-5	TGTGCCAGCAGCTTTTGGACAGGGGGGTTTGGCAATCAGCCCCAGCATTTT	CASSFWTGGFGNQPQHF
TRBV20-1	.	many	TRBJ2-1	TGCAGTGCTAGCCTTCCTATGGGGGGTAGTGAGCAGTTCTTC	CSASLPMGGSEQFF
TRBV5-6	TRBD2	.	TRBJ2-3	TGTGCCAGCAGCTTTGTTAGCGGGAGCGAAGATACGCAGTATTTT	CASSFVSGSEDTQYF
TRBV7-9	.	few	TRBJ1-2	TGTGCCAGCAGCTTGGAATTGGGTGGCTATGGCTACACCTTC	CASSLELGGYGYTF
TRBV6-5	.	.	TRBJ1-6	TGTGCCAGCAGACGGCGAGGAGGCAGCTCCTATAATTCACCCCTCCACTTT	CASRRRGGSSYNSPLHF
TRBV4-1	.	few	TRBJ1-4	TGCGCCAGCAGCCAAGAAGGGGTATATGGCGAAAAACTGTTTTTT	CASSQEGVYGEKLFF
TRBV7-9	.	.	TRBJ2-4	TGTGCCCCCCAGGTAGCCAAAAACATTCAGTACTTC	CAPQVAKNIQYF
TRBV5-4	.	.	TRBJ2-7	TGTGCCAGCAGCAAAGCGGCGTCCTCCTACGAGCAGTACTTC	CASSKAASSYEQYF
TRBV7-8	TRBD1	once	TRBJ1-5	TGTGCCAGCAGCTTCCAGGGGGTGGGTTTGTCCCAGCATTTT	CASSFQGVGLSQHF
TRBV28	.	.	TRBJ2-3	TGTGCCAGCAACAGACTTCAGCTAGGCACAGATACGCAGTATTTT	CASNRLQLGTDTQYF
TRBV20-1	.	.	TRBJ2-1	TGCAGTGCCCGGGGTTTGGGCGACTCCTACAATGAGCAGTTCTTC	CSARGLGDSYNEQFF
TRBV7-3	.	.	TRBJ2-1	TGTGCCAGCAGCGATGGGCCCCTAAGGGAGCAGTTCTTC	CASSDGPLREQFF
TRBV6-1	TRBD1	few	TRBJ1-1	TGTGCCAGCAGCAAGCTACCAGGGGGCGCGAACACTGAAGCTTTCTTT	CASSKLPGGANTEAFF
TRBV5-1	.	few	TRBJ1-1	TGCGCCAGCAGCCGAGACACCATGAACACTGAAGCTTTCTTT	CASSRDTMNTEAFF
TRBV7-3	.	.	TRBJ2-2	TGTGCCAGCAGCTTAGGGGCCGGGGAGCTGTTTTTT	CASSLGAGELFF
TRBV9	.	few	TRBJ2-5	TGTGCCAGCAGCCGGGCCCAGGGGCAAGAGACCCAGTACTTC	CASSRAQGQETQYF
TRBV20-1	.	.	TRBJ2-3	TGCAGTGCTAGGCCGGGCCCCCTTGCAGATACGCAGTATTTT	CSARPGPLADTQYF
TRBV9	.	.	TRBJ2-5	TGTGCCAGCAGCGTAGGAGGACAACAAGAGACCCAGCACTTC	CASSVGGQQETQHF
TRBV7-9	.	.	TRBJ2-7	TGTGCCAGCAGCTTATCCGGGACTGGCTCCTACGAGCAGTACTTC	CASSLSGTGSYEQYF
TRBV20-1	.	.	TRBJ2-7	TGCAGTGCTCTGGGCCCCCCCTCCTACGAGCAGTACTTC	CSALGPPSYEQYF